The present T cell receptor beta chain was sequenced within a study of blood T cell repertoires in COVID-19. At the level of the study: The cDNA or gDNA used as material had been derived from T cells, B-cell-depleted T cells, or PBMCs.

The ends lost 6 bases at V and 4 bases at J; junction bases unmatched: 6. The CDR3 contains 15 residues. Germline V CDR1 and CDR2: MNHEY, SVGAGI. Sequenced by immunoSEQ multiplex PCR; TCRdb stores in-frame clones only, minus some. This table has 200,000 to 250,000 clones, 70% to 85% appearing once. This clone was recorded once. The sequenced material came from peripheral blood. The rearrangement joins TRBV6-5 to TRBJ2-7; TRBD2 matches 13 bases. The sequence came from a woman older than 75 with acute or convalescent COVID-19. CDR3 protein: CASREGLAGTYEQYF. The DNA of the CDR3 is TGTGCCAGCAGGGAGGGACTAGCGGGGACATACGAGCAGTACTTC.